The clone carrying this TCR beta chain has more than one count but fewer than ten. The data are from a study of identical twins. Per the germline V gene, CDR1 is SEHNR and CDR2 is FQNEAQ (reference sequence). The CDR3 consists of 15 residues. V lost 4 bases to trimming and J lost 3 bases; unmatched junction nucleotides: 3. Via MiXCR, TCRdb re-called the 5' RACE reads, giving one row per CDR3 protein. This table has just over 500,000 distinct CDR3 sequences, approximately 22% appearing once. Another study also made use of these data, one on T cells expressing NK-cell markers.

Sequenced sample: CD4+ T cells sorted from blood. This clonotype was obtained from a woman between 18 and 30 years old in good health. The rearrangement uses TRBV7-9 and TRBJ2-7; the match to TRBD2 covers 13 bases. The CDR3 sequence: CASSSGLAGDYEQYF. The CDR3 coding sequence is TGTGCCAGCAGCTCCGGACTAGCGGGGGACTACGAGCAGTACTTC.